Listed here are 20 T cell receptor beta chains from one sample, sequenced in a study of identical twins. A single record per CDR3 protein comes from TCRdb applying MiXCR to the 5' RACE reads. The sample shows 460,000 or so distinct CDR3 sequences, 12% to 15% of them seen only once. These sequences were also reported in another study, on yellow fever vaccine responses in identical twins.

The sequenced sample was CD4+ T cells sorted from blood. These receptors originate from a woman aged 18-29 years in good health.

The V and J genes are TRBV7-8 and TRBJ2-7; D is possibly TRBD2 (7 bases). Germline-derived CDR1 and CDR2 are SGHVS and FQNEAQ. The V and J ends lost 6 bases and 4 bases respectively, with 13 bases between them. This CDR3 has 13 residues. The CDR3 DNA reads TGTGCCAGCAGACGCAGGGGAGGGTACGAGCAGTACTTC. Its protein product is CASRRRGGYEQYF.

The rearrangement joins TRBV7-2 to TRBJ2-3; TRBD1 matches 8 bases. This CDR3 comprises 14 residues. With 4 bases clipped from V and 2 bases from J, the junction kept 2 bases outside the gene matches. Looked up from germline, CDR1 is SGHTA and CDR2 is FQGNSA. CDR3 loop: CASSWTGPTDTQYF. CDR3 nucleotide sequence: TGTGCCAGCAGCTGGACAGGGCCCACAGATACGCAGTATTTT.

The V gene is TRBV5-1, the J gene TRBJ1-1; D uncertain. The CDR3 is made up of 18 amino acids. With 2 bases removed from V and 1 base from J, the gap between germline ends came to 21 bases. Germline-derived CDR1 and CDR2 are SGHRS and YFSETQ. The CDR3 region is CASSFGRRLDGSNTEAFF. The CDR3 nucleotides are TGCGCCAGCAGCTTCGGCCGGCGTTTGGACGGATCGAACACTGAAGCTTTCTTT.

The V and J genes are TRBV3-1 and TRBJ2-7, with 9 nucleotides matching TRBD1. The junction had 13 bases not matched to a gene; V was cut back by 2 bases and J by 8 bases. The CDR3 is 16 amino acids. Germline CDR1 and CDR2: LGHDT and YNNKEL (reference sequence). For the CDR3, the DNA is TGTGCCAGCAGCCAAATGACAGGGGGTGGGCCGTCCAAGCAGTACTTC. It is translated as CASSQMTGGGPSKQYF.

The chain uses TRBV10-2 and TRBJ2-3; D is ambiguous. The CDR3 length is 12 residues. Germline CDR1 is WSHSY and CDR2 is SAAADI. The ends were cut back, 8 bases at V and 6 bases at J, with 12 bases in the middle. CDR3 amino acids: CASGPVGDTQYF. CDR3 nucleotides: TGCGCCAGCGGGCCCGTCGGGGATACGCAGTATTTT.

The chain links TRBV11-2 to TRBJ1-1; 8 nucleotides line up with TRBD1. With 3 bases clipped from V and 7 bases from J, the junction kept 10 bases outside the gene matches. The CDR3 has 15 residues. Germline V gives CDR1 SGHAT, CDR2 FQNNGV. The CDR3 is CASSFSPGTGVEAFF. The CDR3 nucleotides are TGTGCCAGCAGCTTCTCGCCTGGGACAGGCGTTGAAGCTTTCTTT. The complete variable domain, with remaining parts taken from reference TRBV11-2 and TRBJ1-1, reads EAGVAQSPRYKIIEKRQSVAFWCNPISGHATLYWYQQILGQGPKLLIQFQNNGVVDDSQLPKDRFSAERLKGVDSTLKIQPAKLEDSAVYLCASSFSPGTGVEAFFGQGTRLTVV.

This clonotype appeared a few times. The gene calls are TRBV5-1 and TRBJ1-1; TRBD1 might be the D (6 bases). Deletions cut 6 bases from V and 2 bases from J, with 20 bases between. Germline assignment: CDR1 SGHRS and CDR2 YFSETQ. The CDR3 covers 16 residues. In DNA, the CDR3 is TGCGCCAGCACCCCCGCAGGGGCCGTCTTAAACACTGAAGCTTTCTTT. Its protein is CASTPAGAVLNTEAFF.

For the CDR3, the DNA is TGTGCCAGCAGCGCGGGGACTAGCGGACCACCGGATACGCAGTATTTT. Protein product: CASSAGTSGPPDTQYF. The chain combines TRBV7-2 with TRBJ2-3; 11 bases align to TRBD2. The V gene end was trimmed by 5 bases and the J gene end by 6 bases; junction bases not matched to a gene: 10. The CDR3 is made up of 16 amino acids. Looked up from germline, CDR1 is SGHTA and CDR2 is FQGNSA.

In this sample, this clonotype turned up a few times. The rearrangement joins TRBV5-1 to TRBJ2-1; D might be TRBD2 (6 bases). The CDR3 runs to 17 residues. CDR1 and CDR2 from the germline V gene are SGHRS and YFSETQ. V was shortened by 2 bases and J by 8 bases, with 23 bases between the two germline ends. The CDR3, as DNA: TGCGCCAGCAGCTTACAAGGGGAGGTGGGCTTCGGCGATGAGCAGTTCTTC. This codes for CASSLQGEVGFGDEQFF. Full variable domain (rest looked up from reference TRBV5-1 and TRBJ2-1): KAGVTQTPRYLIKTRGQQVTLSCSPISGHRSVSWYQQTPGQGLQFLFEYFSETQRNKGNFPGRFSGRQFSNSRSEMNVSTLELGDSALYLCASSLQGEVGFGDEQFFGPGTRLTVL.

J is TRBJ1-2 and V is TRBV20-1; D might be TRBD1 (6 bases). The ends were cut back, 2 bases at V and 4 bases at J, with 11 bases in the middle. The germline V gene encodes CDR1 DFQATT and CDR2 SNEGSKA (reference sequence). CDR3 length equals 13 residues. CDR3 amino acids: CSARQGGGYGYTF. CDR3 in DNA: TGCAGTGCTAGACAGGGAGGGGGCTATGGCTACACCTTC.

This clonotype was seen a few times. This chain joins TRBV7-2 and TRBJ2-3; unclear D gene. V lost 0 bases and J 4 bases, leaving 8 bases between the germline ends. This CDR3 spans 14 amino acids. Germline CDR1 and CDR2: SGHTA and FQGNSA. CDR3 DNA: TGTGCCAGCAGCTTAGCGCTGGGTCCAGATACGCAGTATTTT. Protein product: CASSLALGPDTQYF.

This clonotype was seen a handful of times. The chain is built from TRBV10-3 and TRBJ2-2, with D possibly matching TRBD1 (6 bases). The V gene's germline CDR1 is ENHRY and CDR2 SYGVKD. This CDR3 has 16 amino acids. The V and J ends lost 6 bases and 4 bases respectively, with 18 bases between them. For the CDR3, the DNA is TGTGCCATCAGGAGGGCAGGGGCGCAGGGCACCGGGGAGCTGTTTTTT. Protein: CAIRRAGAQGTGELFF.

This clonotype appeared a few times. The V and J genes are TRBV4-2 and TRBJ1-1; no reliable D call. Germline CDR1 is LGHNA and CDR2 is YNFKEQ. Trimming removed 4 bases at V and 0 bases at J, with 15 bases between. CDR3 size: 16 residues. As DNA, the CDR3 is TGTGCCAGCAGCCTCGGGGAAAAGTTGATGAACACTGAAGCTTTCTTT. This encodes CASSLGEKLMNTEAFF.

This clonotype has a handful of counts. V is TRBV9 and J is TRBJ2-2, with D possibly being TRBD1 (6 bases). V lost 0 bases and J lost 5, with 20 bases in between. The germline gives CDR1 SGDLS, CDR2 YYNGEE. The CDR3 has 18 residues. The CDR3 coding sequence is TGTGCCAGCAGCGTAGCGGCAGGGGCACCCAAAAAGACCGGGGAGCTGTTTTTT. It codes for CASSVAAGAPKKTGELFF.

This chain uses TRBV9 with TRBJ1-2; possibly TRBD1 for D (6 bases). The V gene lost 3 bases and the J gene lost 4 bases, with 10 bases spanning the gap. Germline V CDR1 and CDR2: SGDLS, YYNGEE. The CDR3 covers 13 residues. CDR3 protein: CASSDGQSYGYTF. The CDR3, as DNA: TGTGCCAGCAGCGACGGACAGAGCTATGGCTACACCTTC.

This clonotype was found a few times. This chain links TRBV12-3 or TRBV12-4 with TRBJ1-4; the match to TRBD1 covers 8 bases. The CDR3 sequence is 14 residues long. V trimming: 8 bases; J trimming: 7 bases; junction bases outside the gene matches: 9. The CDR3 loop reads CASRQDRAIEKLFF. The CDR3 DNA follows: TGTGCCAGCCGTCAGGACAGGGCGATTGAAAAACTGTTTTTT.

The V gene is TRBV20-1, the J gene TRBJ1-2, with TRBD1 identical over 11 bases. The CDR3 contains 14 residues. In germline, CDR1 is DFQATT, CDR2 SNEGSKA (reference sequence). The ends lost 1 base at V and 3 bases at J; junction bases unmatched: 1. CDR3 nucleotide sequence: TGCAGTGCTAGAGCGGGACAGGGGGACTATGGCTACACCTTC. Its translation: CSARAGQGDYGYTF.

This chain connects TRBV25-1 to TRBJ2-3; the D gene is possibly TRBD1 (5 bases). Per the germline V gene, CDR1 is MGHDK and CDR2 is SYGVNS. V shed 8 bases and J shed 2 bases, with 14 bases lying between them. This CDR3 spans 14 amino acids. The CDR3 region is CASQGVGPTDTQYF. The DNA for the CDR3 is TGTGCCAGCCAGGGCGTTGGACCCACAGATACGCAGTATTTT.

This chain links TRBV20-1 with TRBJ2-3; 9 positions agree with TRBD2. Trimming cost V 7 bases and J 2 bases; bases outside gene matches: 7. Per germline, CDR1 DFQATT and CDR2 SNEGSKA (reference sequence). The CDR3 length is 14 residues. The CDR3 loop reads CSGQRGAYTDTQYF. For the CDR3, the DNA is TGCAGTGGCCAGCGGGGGGCCTACACAGATACGCAGTATTTT.

The chain combines TRBV7-2 with TRBJ2-7; the D is unclear. The CDR3 length is 14 residues. From germline, CDR1 is SGHTA and CDR2 FQGNSA. Trimming removed 1 base from V and 3 bases from J, with 10 bases in between. The CDR3 coding sequence is TGTGCCAGCAGCTTAGGCCCAGCGCTCTACGAGCAGTACTTC. It codes for CASSLGPALYEQYF.